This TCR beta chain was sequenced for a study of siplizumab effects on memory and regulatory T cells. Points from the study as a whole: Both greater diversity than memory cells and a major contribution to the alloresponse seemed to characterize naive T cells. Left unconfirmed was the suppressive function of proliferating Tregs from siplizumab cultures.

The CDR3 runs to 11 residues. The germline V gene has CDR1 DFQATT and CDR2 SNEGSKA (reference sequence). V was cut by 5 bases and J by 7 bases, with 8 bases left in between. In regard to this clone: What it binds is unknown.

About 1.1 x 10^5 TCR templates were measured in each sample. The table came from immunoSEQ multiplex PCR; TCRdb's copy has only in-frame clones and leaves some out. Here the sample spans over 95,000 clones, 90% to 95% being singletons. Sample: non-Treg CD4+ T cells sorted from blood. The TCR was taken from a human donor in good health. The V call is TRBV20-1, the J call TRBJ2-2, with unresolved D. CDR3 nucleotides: TGCAGTGCTGGACCTGGCGGGGAGCTGTTTTTT. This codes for CSAGPGGELFF.